The following is a T cell receptor beta chain sequence with its context. Its antigen is still unknown. This sample was included in a study of brain T cells in children with intractable seizures. Overall study results and limits: Clones missing pre-surgery may reflect undersampling of that blood sample.

Libraries were prepared by immunoSEQ multiplex PCR; TCRdb keeps only in-frame clonotypes and omits some of them. This table has 340,000 or so clones, roughly 93% appearing once. Time point defined: blood from clinic visit 5 months post-surgery; TSC patient then seizure free. The sequenced cases were selected for having the highest brain T cell transcript signatures. Trimming removed 7 bases at V and 10 bases at J, with 16 bases between. Germline CDR1 MNHEY, CDR2 SVGAGI. The CDR3 is made up of 12 amino acids. The TCR originated in a boy less than two years old with tuberous sclerosis and intractable seizures. The chain has TRBV6-5 and TRBJ2-5; D is ambiguous. The sequences come from peripheral blood, collected about 5 months after surgery. CDR3 sequence: CASTPDPAHQYF. CDR3 nucleotides: TGTGCCAGCACCCCGGACCCGGCGCACCAGTACTTC.